Given below is one T cell receptor (beta chain) in context. Its specificity is not known. Amplification from RNA transcripts yielded the TCR beta CDR3 regions. First-round RT-PCR used HTBI primers; second-round multiplex PCR followed. TCRdb redid the calling of the multiplex PCR reads with MiXCR, one entry per CDR3 protein. Among about 400,000 distinct CDR3 sequences, over 20% were seen once, and the ten largest hold 2.5% to 3.5%. The CDR3 totals 15 residues. Germline CDR1 MNHEY, CDR2 SMNVEV (reference sequence). The ends were cut back, 5 bases at V and 0 bases at J, with 11 bases in the middle. The data belong to a study of Graves' ophthalmopathy and Graves' hyperthyroidism. Broader study findings: Blood contained most expanded thyroid clonotypes exceeding 0.001 frequency.

Stable hyperthyroidism was defined by absence of ophthalmopathy within 18 months of follow-up. V gene TRBV27 combines with J gene TRBJ2-4, with D unresolved. The sequence was collected from a woman younger than 30 with stable Graves' hyperthyroidism. Material for sequencing was peripheral blood. The CDR3 nucleotides are TGTGCCAGCAGTCCAGAGCTCCTAGCCAAAAACATTCAGTACTTC. This sequence encodes CASSPELLAKNIQYF.